The entry that follows covers one T cell receptor (beta chain) sequence. Seattle's enrolled individuals joined amid active infection and were then monitored longitudinally. These data originate in a study of blood T cell repertoires in COVID-19. Assay: immunoSEQ multiplex PCR; the TCRdb copy retains only in-frame clones and omits some. Here the sample spans some 290,000 clones, around 92% being singletons. The CDR3 has 12 amino acids. The germline V gene has CDR1 ENHRY and CDR2 SYGVKD. With 9 bases clipped from V and 8 bases from J, the junction kept 6 bases outside the gene matches. The TCR sequence derives from a woman in her thirties with COVID-19, enrolled during active disease. Source material: peripheral blood. The chain employs TRBV10-3 and TRBJ1-2, with TRBD1 matching over 10 bases. The CDR3 sequence: CAIDRGRGGYTF. In nucleotides, the CDR3 is TGTGCCATTGACAGGGGGCGTGGGGGCTACACCTTC.